This entry features one T cell receptor beta chain sequence. No antigen is known for it. Base qualities are not at hand, and no much larger clone is one base apart. The sample belongs to a study of cytomegalovirus exposure and HLA in healthy donors (TCRdb year 2017). Regarding the study in general: An earlier analysis of some 600 of the donors reported 250 to 350 Gb of sequence data and around 120 million unique TCR beta sequences obtained from 180 million or so T cells. A separate validation cohort of 100 to 150 different subjects was used in addition to the roughly 700-subject first cohort. Among a few hundred genotyped donors of the cohort, an average of 235,054 unique TCR beta nucleotide sequences were sequenced per donor, 15% to 20% of them non-productive. The aim of the study was to test whether cataloging public T cell receptors could identify signatures of past pathogen exposure. Around 330 gigabases of sequencing data and roughly 81 million unique TCR sequences made up an early release that covered fewer than 650 HLA-typed donors. Both class I and class II loci were covered by HLA typing, at four-digit resolution. The T cell repertoires of about 700 subjects were profiled by immunosequencing and related to cytomegalovirus serostatus. Of the roughly 400 genotyped donors, around 81% fell in the genetic ancestry cluster associated with self-reported Caucasian donors. In the later analysis, no new phenotypic data were used to find candidate immune exposures; instead, reliance was placed on TCR beta sequences and their occurrence across donors. The number of donors typed differed by locus, with roughly 629-640 for A, B, C, DRB1 and DQB1, around 560 for DQA1, approximately 570 for DPA1, and 472 for DPB1. Every repertoire in the discovery cohort had been generated on one and the same sequencing platform. In a later genetic analysis, genome-wide SNP genotypes for about three fifths of the roughly 670 donors were used, and that subset was treated as a discovery cohort. Roughly five DR-DQ haplotypes were handled as single units for association and clustering, since linkage in the cohort was strong. In a later analysis, previously published TCR beta repertoires from about 670 donors were re-analyzed and high-resolution HLA genotyping was added so that TCR occurrence patterns could be studied. The study combined high-throughput TCR immunosequencing, statistical association of individual TCRs with disease status, and machine learning to predict cytomegalovirus infection status. Donor age, sex, ethnicity and CMV serostatus were compiled together with the repertoire data. To decide whether each TCR beta V gene segment behaved as functional or pseudogenic, an earlier analysis of some 540 of the donors relied on high-throughput TCR beta sequencing. Results and caveats for the whole study, not just this receptor: A few of the identified cytomegalovirus-associated TCR beta chains were confirmed in vitro to be specific for cytomegalovirus antigens. In a later analysis, HLA-associated TCR beta chains were found to be more clonally expanded and to have lower generation probabilities than equally common non-associated chains. An earlier analysis of 587 of the donors showed that most TCR beta V segments appeared in productive rearrangements either about 90% or about 30% of the time, which broadly matched IMGT annotations. The earlier analysis of about 600 of the donors excluded roughly 17 rarely observed V segments, including chromosome 9 orphons, because counts were too low. A later analysis reported that several top co-occurrence clusters appeared linked to parvovirus B19, influenza, CMV and Epstein-Barr virus. Roughly uniform sequencing depth across donors was assumed in presence/absence analyses, although this assumption may not hold. According to a later genetic analysis, donors in an Asian-associated ancestry cluster had fewer N-insertions in productive TCRs than the approximately 710-donor mean. In both the original and validation cohorts, the classifier was reported to diagnose cytomegalovirus status with high specificity and sensitivity. Strong co-occurrence of HLA alleles, especially DR and DQ, made assigning TCR associations to individual alleles difficult. In a later genetic analysis, a missense DCLRE1C variant was associated with V-gene and J-gene trimming of TCR beta chains, and the association was replicated in an independent cohort. The study listed 150 to 200 TCR beta chains as associated with cytomegalovirus. A cluster of highly shared sequence variants was judged likely to be a technical artifact of the sequencing pipeline. In a later analysis, TCR association rates were found to vary across HLA loci, with the most associated TCRs seen for DRB1 alleles and the fewest for HLA-C alleles. In this cohort, only TCR beta chains were sequenced, and detectable features were limited by the absence of alpha or paired-chain data. Correlated functional status among segregating V segments might reflect linkage disequilibrium, but an unknown experimental factor could not be ruled out. Immune exposure information for the cohort was limited to CMV serostatus. The 87-base-pair reads could not distinguish some IMGT-functional V segments, including TRBV6-2 and TRBV6-3, so those segments were excluded. At a false discovery rate of 0.05, a later analysis linked under 20,000 TCR beta sequences to specific HLA alleles. Because HLA typing was unavailable for some donors at each locus, only the typed subset was used in association tests. Most CMV-associated TCR beta chains appeared to be HLA-restricted in a later analysis, and the HLA associations seemed to be driven largely by CMV exposure. The authors suggested that the approach could potentially be generalized to other disease states and immunological phenotypes. A further reported finding was that TCR beta sequences accurately predicted the HLA-A and HLA-B alleles for most subjects in the first cohort. Most TCR sequences were observed very rarely across donors, whereas some public TCRs were present in many individuals.

V is cut by 8 bases and J by 1 base, and the space between the germline ends is 14 bases. Including cysteine and phenylalanine, the CDR3 has 15 amino acids. The only DNA kept is the CDR3, 45 bases in frame from the first base. CDR1 and CDR2, looked up from the germline V gene, are SGHTA and FQGNSA. The cohort was made up of roughly 670 healthy bone marrow donors. All cohort members were sampled while nominally healthy, although unrecorded immune exposures were likely present. The donor tested CMV seronegative and was one of the 352 seronegative cohort members. Each donor provided a peripheral blood sample, and peripheral blood mononuclear cells were used for TCR beta sequencing. Genomic DNA was extracted from the blood cell samples with the Qiagen DNeasy Blood Extraction Kit. Libraries were constructed by the immunoSEQ multiplex PCR assay. For the multiplex PCR, a mixture combining 60 forward primers for TCR Vbeta segments and 13 reverse primers for TCR Jbeta segments was used. The CDR3 region of rearranged TCR beta genes was amplified from genomic DNA by a multiplex PCR assay. The Illumina HiSeq System was used to sequence the amplified TCR beta libraries as 87-base-pair reads. The paper's data handling went like this. A later analysis tallied some 79 million unique TCR beta chains across the approximately 670 repertoires, and roughly 11 million of those chains were shared by two or more donors. To remove PCR and sequencing errors, raw reads were error-corrected and collapsed into unique sequences using a nearest-neighbor algorithm that merged closely related sequences. V, D and J gene segments were assigned by aligning CDR3 sequences to IMGT reference sequences. For a sequence to be retained, a match of at least six nucleotides to both a V gene segment and a J gene segment was required. A rearrangement counted as productive if the CDR3 had no stop codons and remained in frame with V and J, and every other rearrangement counted as non-productive. Following IMGT convention, CDR3 was defined as the stretch from the second conserved V-encoded cysteine to the conserved J-encoded phenylalanine. The earlier analysis of approximately 500 of the donors excluded sequences that lacked an unambiguous match to a single V gene segment. An earlier analysis of some 610 of the donors called V segments functional above 56.7% productive rearrangements and segregating when the between-donor standard deviation exceeded 5%. A statistical classification framework was built to diagnose cytomegalovirus status from the catalog of TCR beta chain sequences. V and J gene assignment, in a later analysis, came from comparing TCR nucleotide sequences with IMGT/GENE-DB human TR gene sequences. Using the TCRdist pipeline, a later analysis assigned CDR3 sequences along with most-parsimonious VDJ recombination scenarios. In a later analysis, each TCR beta chain was defined by its CDR3 amino acid sequence together with its V-gene family, and reads lacking a unique V-gene family were excluded. To address suspected cross-contamination and a sequencing artifact, a later analysis removed a few hundred highly shared, low-generation-probability nucleotide sequences. In a later analysis, a clonal expansion index was calculated for each public chain from normalized within-repertoire ranks of inferred template counts. In a later analysis, generation probabilities were computed with a VDJ recombination model fitted to out-of-frame rearrangements, and the resulting probabilities were checked against IGoR. Hypergeometric tests were used in a later analysis to score TCR-TCR, TCR-HLA and TCR-CMV co-occurrence, with a repertoire-size bias correction applied to the TCR pairs. False discovery rates were estimated in a later analysis by permuting HLA or CMV assignments 20 times. In a later analysis, co-occurring TCRs were grouped using DBSCAN, with TCRdist sequence similarity added in when clustering inside HLA-allele-positive subsets. For co-occurrence clustering, repertoires with fewer than 30,000 or more than 120,000 public chains were excluded, along with four to six repertoires with anomalous nucleotide sharing. TCRdb took over this immuneACCESS table, retaining in-frame rearrangements with V and J assigned. Such tables are incomplete; in checked studies, under half of the missing clones stem from an unresolved V gene, and the remainder is unexplained. Clone size and V and J calls were adopted from that table, with D and trimming inferred from the DNA. This sample lists 140,000 or so clones; under 90% were detected once. The ten largest clones add up to about 2.5% of the sample.

The receptor was isolated from a boy between 2 and 10 years old in good health and CMV-seronegative. The sequence links TRBV7-2 to TRBJ2-2, and TRBD2 may be the D gene, going by 6 matching bases. The material sequenced was PBMCs. In nucleotides, the sequence is TGTGCCAGCTCGTTGGGGGGAGAGAACACCGGGGAGCTGTTTTTT. This is translated as CASSLGGENTGELFF.